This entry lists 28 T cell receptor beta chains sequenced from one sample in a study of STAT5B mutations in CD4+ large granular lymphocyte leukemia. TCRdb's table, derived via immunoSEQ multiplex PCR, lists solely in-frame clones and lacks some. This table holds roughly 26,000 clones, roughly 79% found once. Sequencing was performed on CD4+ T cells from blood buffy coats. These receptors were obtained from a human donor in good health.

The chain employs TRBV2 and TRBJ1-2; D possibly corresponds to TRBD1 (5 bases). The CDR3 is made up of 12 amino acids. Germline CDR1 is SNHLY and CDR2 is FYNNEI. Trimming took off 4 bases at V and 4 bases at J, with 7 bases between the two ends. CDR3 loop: CASSAGGYGYTF. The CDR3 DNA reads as TGTGCCAGCAGTGCGGGGGGCTATGGCTACACCTTC.

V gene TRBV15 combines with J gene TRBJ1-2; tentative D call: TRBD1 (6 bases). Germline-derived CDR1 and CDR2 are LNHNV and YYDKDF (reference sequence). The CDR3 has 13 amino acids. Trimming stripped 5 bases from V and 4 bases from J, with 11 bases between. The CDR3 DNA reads TGTGCCACCAGCCGAGGGGGAGGCTATGGCTACACCTTC. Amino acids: CATSRGGGYGYTF.

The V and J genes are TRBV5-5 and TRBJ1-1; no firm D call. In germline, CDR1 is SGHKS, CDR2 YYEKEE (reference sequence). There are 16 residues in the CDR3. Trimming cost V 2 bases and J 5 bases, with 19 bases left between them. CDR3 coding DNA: TGTGCCAGCAGCTTTCTTTTCTCTAACGTCGGGACTGAAGCTTTCTTT. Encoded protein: CASSFLFSNVGTEAFF.

CDR3: CASSLGASGNTGELFF. The CDR3 DNA sequence: TGTGCCAGCAGCTTAGGAGCATCCGGGAACACCGGGGAGCTGTTTTTT. V and J are TRBV7-8 and TRBJ2-2; no definite D call. CDR1 is SGHVS, CDR2 FQNEAQ, per germline. V lost 1 base and J 1 base, leaving 10 bases between the germline ends. The CDR3 sequence is 16 residues long.

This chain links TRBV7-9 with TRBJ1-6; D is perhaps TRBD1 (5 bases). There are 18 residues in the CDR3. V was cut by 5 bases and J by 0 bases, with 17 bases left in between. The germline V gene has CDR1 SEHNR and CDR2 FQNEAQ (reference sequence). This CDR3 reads CASSATAGQSSYNSPLHF. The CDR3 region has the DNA TGTGCCAGCAGCGCGACAGCGGGGCAGAGCTCCTATAATTCACCCCTCCACTTT.

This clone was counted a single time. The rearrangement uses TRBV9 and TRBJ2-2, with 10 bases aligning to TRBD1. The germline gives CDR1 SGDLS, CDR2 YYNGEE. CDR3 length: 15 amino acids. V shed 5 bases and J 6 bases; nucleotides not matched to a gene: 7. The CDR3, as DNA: TGTGCCAGCAGAGCCCGGACAGGGGGGCCCGGGGAGCTGTTTTTT. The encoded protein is CASRARTGGPGELFF.

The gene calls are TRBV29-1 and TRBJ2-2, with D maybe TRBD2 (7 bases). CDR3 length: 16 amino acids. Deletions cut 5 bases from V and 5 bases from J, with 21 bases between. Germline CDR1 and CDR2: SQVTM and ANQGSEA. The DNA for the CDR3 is TGCAGCGTTCGGGGGGCGCGGTTACACGGGACCGGGGAGCTGTTTTTT. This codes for CSVRGARLHGTGELFF.

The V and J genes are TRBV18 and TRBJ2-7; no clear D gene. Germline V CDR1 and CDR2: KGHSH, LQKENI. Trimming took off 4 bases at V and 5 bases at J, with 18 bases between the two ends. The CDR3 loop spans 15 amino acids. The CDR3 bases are TGTGCCAGCTCACTCGAAATGACCAATTCGGACGAGCAGTACTTC. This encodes CASSLEMTNSDEQYF.

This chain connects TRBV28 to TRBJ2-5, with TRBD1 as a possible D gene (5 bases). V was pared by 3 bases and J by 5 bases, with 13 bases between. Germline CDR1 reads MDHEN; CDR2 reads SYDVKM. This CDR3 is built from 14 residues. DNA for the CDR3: TGTGCCAGCAGTTTGGGAAGGGGATATGAGACCCAGTACTTC. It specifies CASSLGRGYETQYF.

The CDR3 region is CASSSTQYF. As DNA, the CDR3 is TGTGCCAGCAGTAGTACCCAGTACTTC. The chain recombines TRBV6-4 with TRBJ2-5, with D unclear. V lost 5 bases to trimming and J lost 8 bases, with 3 bases between them. Looked up from germline, CDR1 is MRHNA and CDR2 is SNTAGT. The CDR3 is made up of 9 amino acids.

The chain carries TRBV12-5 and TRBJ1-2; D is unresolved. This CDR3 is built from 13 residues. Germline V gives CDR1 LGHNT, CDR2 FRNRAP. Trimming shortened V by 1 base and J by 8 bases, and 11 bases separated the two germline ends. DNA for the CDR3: TGTGCTAGTGGTTTGGGTTTATCGAGGGGCTACACCTTC. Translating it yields CASGLGLSRGYTF. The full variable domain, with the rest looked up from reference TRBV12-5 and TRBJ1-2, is DARVTQTPRHKVTEMGQEVTMRCQPILGHNTVFWYRQTMMQGLELLAYFRNRAPLDDSGMPKDRFSAEMPDATLATLKIQPSEPRDSAVYFCASGLGLSRGYTFGSGTRLTVV.

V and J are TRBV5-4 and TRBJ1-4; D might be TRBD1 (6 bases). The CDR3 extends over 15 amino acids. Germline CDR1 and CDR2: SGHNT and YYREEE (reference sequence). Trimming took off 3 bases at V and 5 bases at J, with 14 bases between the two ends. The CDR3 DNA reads TGTGCCAGCAGCTATCAGGGGAGAGGAAATGAAAAACTGTTTTTT. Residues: CASSYQGRGNEKLFF.

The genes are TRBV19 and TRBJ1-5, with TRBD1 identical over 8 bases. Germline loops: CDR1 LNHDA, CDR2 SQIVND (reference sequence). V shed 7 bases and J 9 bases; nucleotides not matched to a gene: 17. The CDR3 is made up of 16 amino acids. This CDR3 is CASNNRAGGSSRPQHF. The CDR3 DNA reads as TGTGCCAGTAACAATCGGGCAGGGGGCTCCTCCAGGCCCCAGCATTTT.

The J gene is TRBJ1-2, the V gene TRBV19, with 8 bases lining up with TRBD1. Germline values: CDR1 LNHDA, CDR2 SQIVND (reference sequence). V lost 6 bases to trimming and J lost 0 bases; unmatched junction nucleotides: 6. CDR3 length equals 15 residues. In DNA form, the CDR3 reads TGTGCCAGTAGGAGCCAGACAGGGGCTAACTATGGCTACACCTTC. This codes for CASRSQTGANYGYTF.

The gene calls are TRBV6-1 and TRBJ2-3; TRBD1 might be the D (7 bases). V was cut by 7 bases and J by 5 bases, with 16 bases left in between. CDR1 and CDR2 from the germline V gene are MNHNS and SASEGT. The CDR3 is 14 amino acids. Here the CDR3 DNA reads TGTGCCAGCACCCAGGGGGGTTTGGGAGATACGCAGTATTTT. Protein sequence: CASTQGGLGDTQYF.

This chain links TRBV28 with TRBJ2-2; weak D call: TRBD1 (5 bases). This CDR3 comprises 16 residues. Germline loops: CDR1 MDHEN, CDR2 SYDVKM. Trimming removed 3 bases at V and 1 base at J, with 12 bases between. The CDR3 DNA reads TGTGCCAGCAGTTTTAGCAACAGGAGGAACACCGGGGAGCTGTTTTTT. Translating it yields CASSFSNRRNTGELFF. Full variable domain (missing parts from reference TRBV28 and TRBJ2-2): DVKVTQSSRYLVKRTGEKVFLECVQDMDHENMFWYRQDPGLGLRLIYFSYDVKMKEKGDIPEGYSVSREKKERFSLILESASTNQTSMYLCASSFSNRRNTGELFFGEGSRLTVL.

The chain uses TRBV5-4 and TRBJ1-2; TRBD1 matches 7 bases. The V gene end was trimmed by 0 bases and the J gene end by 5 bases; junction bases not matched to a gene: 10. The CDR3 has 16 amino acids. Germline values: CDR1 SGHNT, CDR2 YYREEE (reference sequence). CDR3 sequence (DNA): TGTGCCAGCAGCTTGGCCGACTCAGGGGGGGTATATGGCTACACCTTC. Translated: CASSLADSGGVYGYTF.

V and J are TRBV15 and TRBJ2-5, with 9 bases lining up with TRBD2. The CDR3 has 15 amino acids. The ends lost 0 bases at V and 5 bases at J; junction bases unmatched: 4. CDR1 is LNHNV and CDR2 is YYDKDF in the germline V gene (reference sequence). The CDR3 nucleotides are TGTGCCACCAGCAGAGATTTGGCGGGGGGGGAGACCCAGTACTTC. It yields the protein CATSRDLAGGETQYF. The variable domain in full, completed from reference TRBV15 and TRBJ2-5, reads DAMVIQNPRYQVTQFGKPVTLSCSQTLNHNVMYWYQQKSSQAPKLLFHYYDKDFNNEADTPDNFQSRRPNTSFCFLDIRSPGLGDTAMYLCATSRDLAGGETQYFGPGTRLLVL.

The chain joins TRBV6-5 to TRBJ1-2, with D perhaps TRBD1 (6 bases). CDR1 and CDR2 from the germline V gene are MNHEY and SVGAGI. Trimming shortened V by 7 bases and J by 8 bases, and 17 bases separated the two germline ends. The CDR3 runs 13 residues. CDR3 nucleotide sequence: TGTGCCAGCACCCTACGAGGGGGGCAAGGCTACACCTTC. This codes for CASTLRGGQGYTF.

CDR3 region: CASSGPGGLVTNTQYF. The CDR3 coding sequence is TGTGCCAGCAGCGGTCCGGGGGGGCTAGTCACGAATACGCAGTATTTT. This chain joins TRBV5-4 and TRBJ2-3; TRBD2 matches at 8 bases. Germline trimming cut 4 bases from V and 7 bases from J; bases unmatched to any gene: 14. Germline lookup yields CDR1 SGHNT and CDR2 YYREEE (reference sequence). The CDR3 is made up of 16 amino acids.

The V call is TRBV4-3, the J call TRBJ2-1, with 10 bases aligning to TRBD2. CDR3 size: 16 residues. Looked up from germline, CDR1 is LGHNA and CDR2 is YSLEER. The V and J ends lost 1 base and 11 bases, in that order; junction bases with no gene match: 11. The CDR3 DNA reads TGCGCCAGCAGCCAAGCGAGTCTAGCGGGAGTCGCCAAGCAGTTCTTC. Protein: CASSQASLAGVAKQFF.

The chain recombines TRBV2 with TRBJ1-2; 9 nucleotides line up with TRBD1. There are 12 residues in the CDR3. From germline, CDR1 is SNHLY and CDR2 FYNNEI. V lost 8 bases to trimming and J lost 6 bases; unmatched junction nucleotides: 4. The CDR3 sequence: CASGTGQNGYTF. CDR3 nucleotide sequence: TGTGCCAGCGGGACAGGGCAGAATGGCTACACCTTC.

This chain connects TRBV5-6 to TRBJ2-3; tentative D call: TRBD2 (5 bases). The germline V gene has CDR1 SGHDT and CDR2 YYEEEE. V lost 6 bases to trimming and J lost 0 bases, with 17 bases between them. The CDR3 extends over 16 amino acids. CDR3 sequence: CASNRGGQTSTDTQYF. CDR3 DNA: TGTGCCAGCAACCGAGGCGGGCAGACTAGCACAGATACGCAGTATTTT.

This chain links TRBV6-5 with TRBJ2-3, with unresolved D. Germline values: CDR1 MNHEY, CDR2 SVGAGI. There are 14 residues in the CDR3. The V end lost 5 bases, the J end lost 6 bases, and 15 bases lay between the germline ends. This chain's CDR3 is CASSTPHGRDTQYF. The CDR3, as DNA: TGTGCCAGCAGTACCCCCCACGGCCGGGATACGCAGTATTTT.

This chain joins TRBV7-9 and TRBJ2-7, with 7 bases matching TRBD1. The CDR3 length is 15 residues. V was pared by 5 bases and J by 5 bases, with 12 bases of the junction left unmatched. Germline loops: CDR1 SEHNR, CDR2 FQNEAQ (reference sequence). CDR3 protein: CASSPSPGQHNEQYV. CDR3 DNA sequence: TGTGCCAGCAGCCCTTCACCGGGACAGCATAACGAGCAGTACGTC.

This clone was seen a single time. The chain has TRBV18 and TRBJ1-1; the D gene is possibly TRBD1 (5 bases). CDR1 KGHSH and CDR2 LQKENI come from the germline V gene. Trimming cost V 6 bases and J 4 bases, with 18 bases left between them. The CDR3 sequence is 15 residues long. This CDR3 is CASSQNGRGFTEAFF. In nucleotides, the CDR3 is TGTGCCAGCTCCCAAAATGGCCGGGGGTTCACTGAAGCTTTCTTT.

CDR3 residues: CASSAFGLNTEAFF. Written as DNA, the CDR3 is TGTGCCAGCAGTGCCTTTGGACTCAACACTGAAGCTTTCTTT. The gene calls are TRBV6-5 and TRBJ1-1, with D unresolved. V shed 5 bases and J shed 2 bases, with 12 bases lying between them. This CDR3 has 14 amino acids. Germline CDR1 reads MNHEY; CDR2 reads SVGAGI.

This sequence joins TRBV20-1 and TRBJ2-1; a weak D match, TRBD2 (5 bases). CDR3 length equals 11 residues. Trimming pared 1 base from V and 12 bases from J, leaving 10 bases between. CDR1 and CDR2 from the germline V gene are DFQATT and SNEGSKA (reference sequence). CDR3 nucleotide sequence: TGCAGTGCTAGAGCGGGGTCTGGGCAGTTCTTC. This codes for CSARAGSGQFF.